This T cell receptor beta chain originates from a study of blood T cell repertoires in COVID-19. Study-level information: The United States, Italy and Spain supplied acute and convalescent COVID-19 samples.

In the original workflow: Reference gene primer amplification gave nucleated cell count estimates. TCRdb keeps only in-frame clones here, not all; method: immunoSEQ multiplex PCR. That table supplies the V and J calls and clone size; D and trimming were determined from the DNA. Counted here are 250,000 or so clones, 90% to 95% occurring once; the ten biggest clones make up more than 1%. Those enrolled, adults aged roughly 18 to 90 years, came from around 24 US areas. Cohorts were based on clinical histories the participants reported. This clonotype was sampled from a human donor in a cohort exposed to, infected with or recovered from COVID-19 (not recorded which). The donor label of this sample is uncertain. Sequenced: PBMCs or T cells enriched from blood (not recorded which).

CDR3: CASSGLGQGTDTQYF. The CDR3 nucleotides read TGTGCCAGCAGTGGGCTCGGACAGGGGACAGATACGCAGTATTTT. The genes are TRBV2 and TRBJ2-3, with TRBD1 matching over 9 bases. The CDR3 contains 15 residues. V dropped 4 bases and J dropped 3; count of bases not matched to a gene: 5. The germline CDR1 and CDR2 sequences are SNHLY and FYNNEI. The full variable domain, its missing parts supplied by reference TRBV2 and TRBJ2-3, is EPEVTQTPSHQVTQMGQEVILRCVPISNHLYFYWYRQILGQKVEFLVSFYNNEISEKSEIFDDQFSVERPDGSNFTLKIRSTKLEDSAMYFCASSGLGQGTDTQYFGPGTRLTVL.